This entry is about one T cell receptor (beta chain). This specimen belongs to a study of blood T cell repertoires in COVID-19. Study context: Samples taken during acute and convalescent COVID-19 were collected in the United States, Italy and Spain. T cells, B-cell-depleted T cells, or PBMCs provided the cDNA or gDNA that served as material.

Study processing details: Using reference gene primer amplification, nucleated cell counts were estimated. Repertoires were generated with immunoSEQ multiplex PCR, while TCRdb's copy carries only in-frame clones and drops some. V, J and clone size were drawn from that table, and D and trimming were deduced from the DNA. The data show 150,000 to 200,000 clones, 80% to 90% seen once. The CDR3 has 13 amino acids. V lost 1 base and J 5 bases, leaving 9 bases between the germline ends. CDR1 is SGHRS, CDR2 YFSETQ, per germline. Sequencing used peripheral blood. This TCR came from a man between 45 and 60 years old with active or convalescent COVID-19. This chain links TRBV5-1 with TRBJ2-5; weak D call: TRBD1 (6 bases). The CDR3 sequence: CASSLRQGETQYF. In DNA form, the CDR3 reads TGCGCCAGCAGCTTGCGGCAGGGGGAGACCCAGTACTTC.